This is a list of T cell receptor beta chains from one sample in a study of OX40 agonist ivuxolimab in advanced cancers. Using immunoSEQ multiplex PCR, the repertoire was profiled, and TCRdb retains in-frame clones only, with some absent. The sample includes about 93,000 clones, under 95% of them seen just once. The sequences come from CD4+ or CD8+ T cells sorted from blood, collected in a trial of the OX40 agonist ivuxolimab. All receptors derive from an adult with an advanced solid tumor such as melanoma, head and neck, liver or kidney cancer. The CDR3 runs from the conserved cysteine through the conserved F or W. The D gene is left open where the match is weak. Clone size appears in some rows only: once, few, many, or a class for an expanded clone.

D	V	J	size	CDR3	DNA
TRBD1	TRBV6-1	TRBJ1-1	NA	CASSGGQLNTEAFF	TGTGCCAGCAGTGGGGGACAGCTAAACACTGAAGCTTTCTTT
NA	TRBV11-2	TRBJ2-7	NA	CASTLSGEQYF	TGTGCCAGCACCCTGTCGGGCGAGCAGTACTTC
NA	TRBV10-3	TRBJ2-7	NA	CAISEWSYEQYF	TGTGCCATCAGTGAGTGGAGCTACGAGCAGTACTTC
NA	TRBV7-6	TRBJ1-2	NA	CASSPNELGGYTF	TGTGCCAGCAGTCCTAATGAACTCGGCGGCTACACCTTC
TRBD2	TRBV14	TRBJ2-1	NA	CASSHRGSSYNEQFF	TGTGCCAGCAGCCACCGCGGGAGCTCCTACAATGAGCAGTTCTTC
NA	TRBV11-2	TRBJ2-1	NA	CASSVRDGAHNEQFF	TGTGCCAGCAGCGTCCGGGACGGAGCCCACAATGAGCAGTTCTTC
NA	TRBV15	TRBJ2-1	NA	CATSSPSGGAWVNEQFF	TGTGCCACCAGCAGTCCCTCTGGGGGAGCTTGGGTCAATGAGCAGTTCTTC
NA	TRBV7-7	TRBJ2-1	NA	CASSSWTGDNEQFF	TGTGCCAGCAGCTCTTGGACTGGGGACAATGAGCAGTTCTTC
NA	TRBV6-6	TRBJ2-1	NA	CASNPARRVEQFF	TGTGCCAGCAACCCCGCCCGCCGTGTGGAGCAGTTCTTC
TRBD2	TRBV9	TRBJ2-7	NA	CASSVGGLAGYEQYF	TGTGCCAGCAGCGTAGGCGGACTAGCGGGCTACGAGCAGTACTTC
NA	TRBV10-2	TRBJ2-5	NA	CASSEGEELEYF	TGCGCCAGCAGTGAAGGGGAGGAGCTGGAGTACTTC
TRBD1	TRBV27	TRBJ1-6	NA	CASSPGQVSSPLHF	TGTGCCAGCAGTCCCGGACAGGTTTCCTCACCCCTCCACTTT
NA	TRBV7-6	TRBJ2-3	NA	CASSPTGDTQYF	TGTGCCAGCAGCCCAACAGGGGATACGCAGTATTTT
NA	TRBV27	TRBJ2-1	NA	CASSWQKSYNEQFF	TGTGCCAGCAGTTGGCAGAAGTCCTACAATGAGCAGTTCTTC
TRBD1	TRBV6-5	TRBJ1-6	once	CASSSGGFNNSPLHF	TGTGCCAGCAGTTCAGGGGGCTTCAATAATTCACCCCTCCACTTT
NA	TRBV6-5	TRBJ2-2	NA	CASTRDIPNTGELFF	TGTGCCAGCACCAGGGACATACCGAACACCGGGGAGCTGTTTTTT
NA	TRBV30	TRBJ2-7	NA	CAWSPQGINPYEQYF	TGTGCCTGGAGCCCCCAGGGAATTAACCCCTACGAGCAGTACTTC
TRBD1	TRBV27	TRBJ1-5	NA	CASRQGGNQPQHF	TGTGCCAGCCGACAGGGGGGCAATCAGCCCCAGCATTTT
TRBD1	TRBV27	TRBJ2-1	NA	CASRLGQTLSYNEQFF	TGTGCCAGCAGGTTGGGACAGACTCTCTCCTACAATGAGCAGTTCTTC
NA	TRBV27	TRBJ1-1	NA	CASSANYQTLNTEAFF	TGTGCCAGCAGTGCAAATTACCAAACACTGAACACTGAAGCTTTCTTT
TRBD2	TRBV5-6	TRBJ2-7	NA	CASSLGSGIVEQYF	TGTGCCAGCAGCTTAGGTAGCGGGATAGTCGAGCAGTACTTC
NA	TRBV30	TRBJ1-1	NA	CAWSPGTTEAFF	TGTGCCTGGAGTCCAGGGACCACTGAAGCTTTCTTT